Listed here are 22 T cell receptor beta chains from one sample, sequenced in a study of response to subunit inactivated influenza vaccine. In TCRdb, the RT-PCR reads were re-called with MiXCR into one record per CDR3 protein. The sample has roughly 500,000 distinct CDR3 sequences, approximately 24% seen once. The material was CD4+ T cells sorted from PBMCs, obtained about 5 days after vaccination. The source is a man aged 50 or older who received an inactivated influenza vaccine.

The chain has TRBV5-1 and TRBJ2-1; D call uncertain. The CDR3 sequence is 13 residues long. The ends were cut back, 2 bases at V and 6 bases at J, with 9 bases in the middle. The germline gives CDR1 SGHRS, CDR2 YFSETQ. CDR3 sequence (DNA): TGCGCCAGCAGCTTAGTCTCGACCAATGAGCAGTTCTTC. This codes for CASSLVSTNEQFF.

The V and J genes are TRBV6-2 or TRBV6-3 and TRBJ2-7; D unclear. This CDR3 region has 12 residues. CDR1 is MNHEY and CDR2 is SVGEGT in the germline V gene. Trimming removed 6 bases at V and 2 bases at J, with 8 bases between. As DNA, the CDR3 is TGTGCCAGCAGCCGAGAACCCTACGAGCAGTACTTC. As protein: CASSREPYEQYF.

In this sample, this clonotype turned up a few times. The chain carries TRBV5-1 and TRBJ2-7, with 7 bases that match TRBD1. Germline assignment: CDR1 SGHRS and CDR2 YFSETQ. The V and J ends lost 4 bases and 5 bases, in that order; junction bases with no gene match: 6. CDR3 size: 13 residues. The CDR3 region is CASSPLTGNEQYF. CDR3 in DNA: TGCGCCAGCAGCCCATTGACAGGGAACGAGCAGTACTTC.

The V gene is TRBV5-1, the J gene TRBJ2-3, with TRBD2 matching over 7 bases. V gave up 1 base and J gave up 6 bases; unmatched junction bases: 8. This CDR3 region has 15 residues. Germline V gives CDR1 SGHRS, CDR2 YFSETQ. CDR3 sequence: CASSLSGTQADTQYF. DNA of the CDR3: TGCGCCAGCAGCTTGAGCGGGACCCAAGCTGATACGCAGTATTTT. Using reference TRBV5-1 and TRBJ2-3 for the parts outside the CDR3, the full variable domain is KAGVTQTPRYLIKTRGQQVTLSCSPISGHRSVSWYQQTPGQGLQFLFEYFSETQRNKGNFPGRFSGRQFSNSRSEMNVSTLELGDSALYLCASSLSGTQADTQYFGPGTRLTVL.

The V call is TRBV5-1, the J call TRBJ2-7; D gene unclear. The CDR3 extends over 15 amino acids. V lost 0 bases and J 4 bases, leaving 14 bases between the germline ends. CDR1 SGHRS and CDR2 YFSETQ come from the germline V gene. CDR3 nucleotides: TGCGCCAGCAGCTTGGACCCGGGTGGTGGATACGAGCAGTACTTC. Amino acid sequence: CASSLDPGGGYEQYF.

This clonotype was counted between two and nine times. V and J are TRBV20-1 and TRBJ2-3; perhaps TRBD2 as D (5 bases). The CDR3 loop spans 15 amino acids. Deletions cut 1 base from V and 0 bases from J, with 11 bases between. The V gene's germline CDR1 is DFQATT and CDR2 SNEGSKA (reference sequence). The DNA for the CDR3 is TGCAGTGCTAGAGCGAGTAGCGTTAGCACAGATACGCAGTATTTT. Translated, it gives CSARASSVSTDTQYF.

The chain combines TRBV10-3 with TRBJ2-7; 9 bases are shared with TRBD1. V was pared by 6 bases and J by 2 bases, with 8 bases of the junction left unmatched. Germline loops: CDR1 ENHRY, CDR2 SYGVKD. The CDR3 runs 15 residues. The CDR3 here is CAIRGQGNRAYEQYF. Written as DNA, the CDR3 is TGTGCCATCAGGGGACAGGGCAATCGAGCCTACGAGCAGTACTTC.

The V gene is TRBV27, the J gene TRBJ1-6; 8 bases map to TRBD1. This CDR3 region has 14 residues. Germline values: CDR1 MNHEY, CDR2 SMNVEV (reference sequence). V lost 6 bases to trimming and J lost 10 bases; unmatched junction nucleotides: 8. CDR3 loop: CASSPSRQGSPLHF. CDR3 sequence (DNA): TGTGCCAGCAGCCCATCCCGACAGGGGTCACCCCTCCACTTT.

This clonotype was seen more than once but under ten times. This chain uses TRBV28 with TRBJ2-5; 12 nucleotides line up with TRBD2. The CDR3 is 15 residues long. The germline V gene has CDR1 MDHEN and CDR2 SYDVKM. The V and J ends lost 5 bases and 1 base, in that order; junction bases with no gene match: 2. The CDR3, as DNA: TGTGCCAGCAGTCTAGCGGGGGGGTTCCAAGAGACCCAGTACTTC. Protein product: CASSLAGGFQETQYF.

In its sample, this clonotype was seen a few times. The chain links TRBV3-1 to TRBJ2-7, with D possibly being TRBD1 (6 bases). The CDR3 sequence is 17 residues long. V dropped 0 bases and J dropped 3 bases, with 18 bases sitting between them. Germline V lookup: CDR1 LGHDT, CDR2 YNNKEL (reference sequence). The CDR3 nucleotides read TGTGCCAGCAGCCAAGATGCCCCCGGGACATATCGCTACGAGCAGTACTTC. Translation: CASSQDAPGTYRYEQYF.

The chain uses TRBV11-2 and TRBJ2-1; 13 bases map to TRBD2. CDR3 length equals 14 residues. V trimming: 8 bases; J trimming: 7 bases; junction bases outside the gene matches: 5. Germline loops: CDR1 SGHAT, CDR2 FQNNGV. In nucleotides, the CDR3 is TGTGCCAGCCTAATGACTAGCGGGGGGAATGAGCAGTTCTTC. Translation gives CASLMTSGGNEQFF.

V gene TRBV6-5 combines with J gene TRBJ1-2; tentatively, D is TRBD1 (5 bases). The CDR3 runs 13 residues. CDR1 and CDR2 from the germline V gene are MNHEY and SVGAGI. V lost 2 bases and J lost 8, with 12 bases in between. CDR3 coding DNA: TGTGCCAGCAGTTACGCAGGGTCGGGCGGCTACACCTTC. Translation: CASSYAGSGGYTF.

V gene TRBV29-1 combines with J gene TRBJ1-2, with 8 positions matching TRBD1. After removal of 6 bases from V and 6 bases from J, the junction contained 6 bases not matched to a gene. From germline, CDR1 is SQVTM and CDR2 ANQGSEA. This CDR3 comprises 12 residues. The CDR3 spells CSVDDRGDGYTF. DNA for the CDR3: TGCAGCGTGGATGACAGGGGCGATGGCTACACCTTC.

This chain links TRBV18 with TRBJ2-1; TRBD2 matches 12 bases. CDR1 is KGHSH, CDR2 LQKENI, per germline. The V and J ends lost 2 bases and 7 bases, in that order; junction bases with no gene match: 6. This CDR3 comprises 16 residues. CDR3 in DNA: TGTGCCAGCTCACCAGCCAGGACTAGCGGGGCGAATGAGCAGTTCTTC. This sequence encodes CASSPARTSGANEQFF.

This rearrangement joins TRBV28 to TRBJ2-1; D tentatively fits TRBD1 or TRBD2 (7 bases each). Trimming pared 6 bases from V and 9 bases from J, leaving 21 bases between. Germline V gene sequence: CDR1 MDHEN, CDR2 SYDVKM. CDR3 length: 15 amino acids. Here the CDR3 DNA reads TGTGCCAGCAGCGGGGCCGGGCAGGGGGGGAGTGAGCAGTTCTTC. Its translation is CASSGAGQGGSEQFF.

The chain links TRBV28 to TRBJ2-1; 7 nucleotides align to TRBD2. J was trimmed by 6 bases and V by 10 bases; bases with no gene match: 9. CDR1 MDHEN and CDR2 SYDVKM come from the germline V gene. This CDR3 region has 13 residues. The CDR3 bases are TGTGCCACGATATCCGGGACTACCAATGAGCAGTTCTTC. The encoded protein is CATISGTTNEQFF.

The chain links TRBV29-1 to TRBJ2-1; D gene ambiguous. Trimming pared 4 bases from V and 6 bases from J, leaving 7 bases between. The CDR3 extends over 11 amino acids. CDR1 is SQVTM, CDR2 ANQGSEA, per germline. CDR3 nucleotide sequence: TGCAGCGTTGCAGTTTTCAATGAGCAGTTCTTC. This gives the protein CSVAVFNEQFF.

The table lists this clonotype with a few counts. The chain combines TRBV29-1 with TRBJ1-6; D is perhaps TRBD1 (6 bases). Germline V CDR1 and CDR2: SQVTM, ANQGSEA. Deletions cut 3 bases from V and 9 bases from J, with 24 bases between. The CDR3 has 17 amino acids. The CDR3 DNA sequence: TGCAGCGTTGATTTCGGGGGCCGACCCGCTGGGGGTTCACCCCTCCACTTT. Amino acids: CSVDFGGRPAGGSPLHF. Drawing the rest from reference TRBV29-1 and TRBJ1-6, the complete variable domain is SAVISQKPSRDICQRGTSLTIQCQVDSQVTMMFWYRQQPGQSLTLIATANQGSEATYESGFVIDKFPISRPNLTFSTLTVSNMSPEDSSIYLCSVDFGGRPAGGSPLHFGNGTRLTVT.

The chain joins TRBV7-8 to TRBJ2-1; 9 bases agree with TRBD2. This CDR3 contains 17 residues. Germline V gives CDR1 SGHVS, CDR2 FQNEAQ. Trimming at V came to 5 bases and at J to 8 bases, leaving 16 bases not matched to a gene. This CDR3 is CASSLNRGLAIIDEQFF. DNA of the CDR3: TGTGCCAGCAGCCTTAACAGGGGACTAGCAATCATCGATGAGCAGTTCTTC.

The chain combines TRBV20-1 with TRBJ2-7; 9 nucleotides agree with TRBD1. Germline V gives CDR1 DFQATT, CDR2 SNEGSKA (reference sequence). V dropped 5 bases and J dropped 1; count of bases not matched to a gene: 15. The CDR3 loop spans 17 amino acids. This CDR3 reads CSASPVSGTGLSYEQYF. CDR3 coding DNA: TGCAGTGCTTCGCCAGTATCCGGGACAGGGTTATCCTACGAGCAGTACTTC.

This clonotype has a handful of counts. This chain joins TRBV7-8 and TRBJ2-7; D possibly corresponds to TRBD2 (5 bases). This CDR3 comprises 17 residues. Trimming pared 1 base from V and 2 bases from J, leaving 18 bases between. CDR1 is SGHVS, CDR2 FQNEAQ, per germline. CDR3 loop: CASSLGPDGELAYEQYF. The CDR3 region has the DNA TGTGCCAGCAGCTTAGGGCCTGATGGGGAGTTAGCCTACGAGCAGTACTTC. Full variable domain (outside the CDR3, taken from reference TRBV7-8 and TRBJ2-7): GAGVSQSPRYKVAKRGQDVALRCDPISGHVSLFWYQQALGQGPEFLTYFQNEAQLDKSGLPSDRFFAERPEGSVSTLKIQRTQQEDSAVYLCASSLGPDGELAYEQYFGPGTRLTVT.

This clonotype was picked up a small number of times. The V gene is TRBV10-3, the J gene TRBJ2-5; 8 bases are shared with TRBD2. With V trimmed by 2 bases and J by 1 base, 0 bases remained unmatched. This CDR3 comprises 14 residues. From germline, CDR1 is ENHRY and CDR2 SYGVKD. The CDR3 nucleotides read TGTGCCATCAGTGAGGCGGGGGGCCAAGAGACCCAGTACTTC. Residues: CAISEAGGQETQYF.